This paragraph reports one T cell receptor (beta chain). Looked up from germline, CDR1 is SNHLY and CDR2 is FYNNEI. The CDR3 extends over 15 amino acids. V lost 10 bases and J 0 bases, leaving 18 bases between the germline ends. This record belongs to a study of cytomegalovirus exposure and HLA in healthy donors. Vbeta (60) and Jbeta (13) primers were used in the PCR. Some clones are missing from TCRdb's copy, which holds only in-frame ones; the method was immunoSEQ multiplex PCR. This table holds 65,000 or so clones, 78% found once. The V call is TRBV2, the J call TRBJ1-1; no firm D call. Sequenced sample: PBMCs. The TCR was taken from a girl aged 5 to 17 in good health and CMV-seropositive. The CDR3, as DNA: TGTGCCACCCGCGGCGGTAGCAGACTGAACACTGAAGCTTTCTTT. Translating it yields CATRGGSRLNTEAFF.